This T cell receptor (beta chain) was profiled in a study of Ad26.COV2.S vaccination and SARS-CoV-2 variants. In regard to this clone: Its antigen is not known.

Overall study results and limits: From the TCR breadth and depth analyses, total T cell responses may have been underestimated. For non-spike TCRs, breadth in vaccine recipients resembled that in placebo recipients.

Clones were sequenced by immunoSEQ multiplex PCR, and TCRdb holds only the in-frame ones, with some missing. Of some 350,000 clones detected, 92% appear once; the ten largest clones hold around 4%. The germline V gene has CDR1 LNHNV and CDR2 YYDKDF (reference sequence). The CDR3 is 14 amino acids. V was shortened by 1 base and J by 3 bases, with 7 bases between the two germline ends. Source: peripheral blood, taken after recovery from COVID-19. The chain joins TRBV15 to TRBJ1-3; perhaps TRBD1 as D (5 bases). This TCR was recovered from a human donor who had recovered from COVID-19. CDR3 protein: CATSRGGGGNTIYF. In nucleotides, the CDR3 is TGTGCCACCAGCAGAGGGGGGGGTGGAAACACCATATATTTT.